The 15 T cell receptor beta chains below were found in one sample sequenced in a study of blood T cell repertoires in COVID-19. TCRdb's copy holds only in-frame clones and misses some; the assay was immunoSEQ multiplex PCR. Here the sample spans about 170,000 clones, roughly 88% being singletons. Sequenced sample: peripheral blood. The receptors here all came from a woman aged 55-75 years with acute or convalescent COVID-19.

This chain uses TRBV27 with TRBJ1-6; 8 bases are a match to TRBD1. The CDR3 is made up of 14 amino acids. CDR1 is MNHEY and CDR2 is SMNVEV in the germline V gene (reference sequence). V dropped 6 bases and J dropped 9; count of bases not matched to a gene: 7. The CDR3 spells CASRPQGVGSPLHF. In DNA form, the CDR3 reads TGTGCCAGCAGGCCACAGGGGGTGGGTTCACCCCTCCACTTT.

The chain carries TRBV18 and TRBJ1-2, with 11 nucleotides matching TRBD1. The trim removed 4 bases at V and 8 bases at J, leaving 6 bases unmatched. The CDR3 totals 14 residues. Germline V gene lookup returns CDR1 KGHSH and CDR2 LQKENI. CDR3 DNA: TGTGCCAGCTCACGCCAGGACAGGGGGCAAGGCTACACCTTC. Its protein product is CASSRQDRGQGYTF.

This clone was detected a few times. This chain connects TRBV4-3 to TRBJ2-7; D is uncertain. Germline V gives CDR1 LGHNA, CDR2 YSLEER. This CDR3 comprises 16 residues. With 1 base removed from V and 1 base from J, the gap between germline ends came to 14 bases. The CDR3 loop is CASSQGASSSSYEQYF. In DNA form, the CDR3 reads TGCGCCAGCAGCCAAGGGGCGAGCTCAAGTTCCTACGAGCAGTACTTC.

This clone came up a few times. The rearrangement joins TRBV27 to TRBJ1-1; 7 nucleotides match TRBD1. After removal of 4 bases from V and 6 bases from J, the junction contained 8 bases not matched to a gene. This CDR3 is 14 amino acids long. CDR1 and CDR2 (germline): MNHEY, SMNVEV (reference sequence). CDR3 sequence: CASSYRGQGAEAFF. DNA of the CDR3: TGTGCCAGCAGTTACAGGGGTCAAGGGGCTGAAGCTTTCTTT.

The chain joins TRBV6-5 to TRBJ1-5; 7 bases are a match to TRBD1. The germline gives CDR1 MNHEY, CDR2 SVGAGI. The CDR3 is 16 residues long. After removal of 0 bases from V and 5 bases from J, the junction contained 7 bases not matched to a gene. In nucleotides, the CDR3 is TGTGCCAGCAGTTACTCGAGGTGGGGGACAGATCAGCCCCAGCATTTT. It specifies CASSYSRWGTDQPQHF.

The V call is TRBV3-1 (or the pseudogene TRBV3-2), the J call TRBJ1-2; no definite D call. V lost 7 bases and J 4 bases, leaving 13 bases between the germline ends. The CDR3 totals 13 residues. The germline gives CDR1 LGHDT, CDR2 YNNKEL (reference sequence). DNA for the CDR3: TGTGCCAGCACCAGATCGGGGTCCTATGGCTACACCTTC. Translating gives CASTRSGSYGYTF.

A few counts support this clone. The chain employs TRBV19 and TRBJ1-3; D is undetermined. CDR3 length: 14 amino acids. The V end was cut by 3 bases, the J end by 0 bases, with 6 bases between. Germline V gene data show CDR1 as LNHDA and CDR2 as SQIVND (reference sequence). The chain's CDR3 is CASSMPSSGNTIYF. As DNA, the CDR3 is TGTGCCAGTAGTATGCCCAGCTCTGGAAACACCATATATTTT.

The rearrangement uses TRBV13 and TRBJ1-1; D may be TRBD1 (5 bases). The germline V and J ends were trimmed by 5 bases and 1 base, with 17 bases remaining between them. Germline-derived CDR1 and CDR2 are PRHDT and FYEKMQ (reference sequence). CDR3 size: 16 residues. The CDR3 spells CASSPWGGRKNTEAFF. The CDR3 bases are TGTGCCAGCAGCCCGTGGGGGGGACGGAAGAACACTGAAGCTTTCTTT.

V is TRBV2 and J is TRBJ2-4, with a possible D match to TRBD2 (6 bases). V was shortened by 6 bases and J by 0 bases, with 12 bases between the two germline ends. This CDR3 is built from 15 residues. Germline V gene lookup returns CDR1 SNHLY and CDR2 FYNNEI. The DNA for the CDR3 is TGTGCCAGCAGCGGGACTTTTCTAGCCAAAAACATTCAGTACTTC. It specifies CASSGTFLAKNIQYF.

The rearrangement links TRBV5-4 to TRBJ1-2, with D perhaps matching TRBD1 (5 bases). The CDR3 consists of 15 residues. Germline CDR1 reads SGHNT; CDR2 reads YYREEE (reference sequence). The V gene lost 0 bases and the J gene lost 7 bases, with 16 bases spanning the gap. The CDR3 DNA reads TGTGCCAGCAGCTTGGCCCCCCCGCAGGGCTTTGGCTACACCTTC. Protein product: CASSLAPPQGFGYTF.

The genes are TRBV27 and TRBJ1-1; 10 nucleotides match TRBD1. Germline values: CDR1 MNHEY, CDR2 SMNVEV (reference sequence). J lost 3 bases, V lost 2 bases, and 12 bases had no gene match. The CDR3 runs to 18 residues. DNA for the CDR3: TGTGCCAGCAGTTTAGGTTTTGGGACAGGGGAGCGAGACACTGAAGCTTTCTTT. This translates into CASSLGFGTGERDTEAFF.

The count of this clone is one. V and J are TRBV29-1 and TRBJ2-7, with 8 bases that match TRBD2. The CDR3 sequence is 15 residues long. The ends lost 7 bases at V and 0 bases at J; junction bases unmatched: 11. Germline CDR1 and CDR2: SQVTM and ANQGSEA. The CDR3 region is CSAQDFGGASYEQYF. For the CDR3, the DNA is TGCAGCGCCCAGGATTTCGGGGGGGCCTCCTACGAGCAGTACTTC.

The rearrangement uses TRBV5-4 and TRBJ2-2; 7 bases match TRBD1. Germline trimming cut 4 bases from V and 0 bases from J; bases unmatched to any gene: 3. The length of the CDR3 is 15 residues. Per germline, CDR1 SGHNT and CDR2 YYREEE (reference sequence). The CDR3 DNA is TGTGCCAGCAGCGCCGACAGGGCGAACACCGGGGAGCTGTTTTTT. This sequence encodes CASSADRANTGELFF. The whole variable domain, filled in from reference TRBV5-4 and TRBJ2-2, reads ETGVTQSPTHLIKTRGQQVTLRCSSQSGHNTVSWYQQALGQGPQFIFQYYREEENGRGNFPPRFSGLQFPNYSSELNVNALELDDSALYLCASSADRANTGELFFGEGSRLTVL.

Only one count was recorded for this clone. This sequence joins TRBV7-9 and TRBJ1-1; no reliable D call. Germline V gene data show CDR1 as SEHNR and CDR2 as FQNEAQ (reference sequence). The germline V and J ends were trimmed by 1 base and 5 bases, with 11 bases remaining between them. The CDR3 runs to 14 residues. The CDR3 is CASSLVRQRTEAFF. The CDR3 bases are TGTGCCAGCAGCTTAGTTCGGCAGCGGACTGAAGCTTTCTTT.

The CDR3 region has the DNA TGCGCCAGCAGCTTGGCAGGCCCCGCCGCCTACGAGCAGTACTTC. It specifies CASSLAGPAAYEQYF. The chain is built from TRBV5-1 and TRBJ2-7; D gene uncertain. CDR3 size: 15 residues. V dropped 0 bases and J dropped 2 bases, with 12 bases sitting between them. From germline, CDR1 is SGHRS and CDR2 YFSETQ.